One and the same sample provided the 27 T cell receptor beta chains below, sequenced in a study of post-analysis software for immune sequencing data. Study outcomes and limitations: Controls showed lower frequencies than patients for several TRBV segments, and TRBV5-6, TRBV5-1 and TRBV20-1 were among these.

Built from TCR beta cDNA, the libraries had unique molecular identifiers in them. TCRdb re-derived calls from the PCR reads in MiXCR, one entry per CDR3 protein. This table holds fewer than 600,000 distinct CDR3 sequences, under 55% found once. These receptors have no known antigen. The sequencing input was blood. The receptors stem from a girl aged 10 to 17 with multiple sclerosis.

V gene TRBV29-1 combines with J gene TRBJ1-1; D gene uncertain. CDR3 length equals 13 residues. Trimming removed 4 bases at V and 4 bases at J, with 13 bases between. Germline loops: CDR1 SQVTM, CDR2 ANQGSEA. For the CDR3, the DNA is TGCAGCGTTGGTCGAAGGCTGGGCACTGAAGCTTTCTTT. Translating it yields CSVGRRLGTEAFF.

On this clonotype itself: An end of the junction does not agree with germline; a read error may underlie this. The chain has TRBV29-1 and TRBJ2-1, with 13 nucleotides matching TRBD2. CDR1 and CDR2 from the germline V gene are SQVTM and ANQGSEA. This CDR3 contains 15 residues. DNA for the CDR3: TGCAGCGTCGAAGCCGGGACTAGCGGGATCGATGAGCAGTTCTTC. It yields the protein CSVEAGTSGIDEQFF.

This clonotype was found a few times. J is TRBJ2-1 and V is TRBV5-5; D gene uncertain. This CDR3 contains 15 residues. Germline CDR1 and CDR2: SGHKS and YYEKEE (reference sequence). Trimming pared 0 bases from V and 3 bases from J, leaving 10 bases between. CDR3 region: CASSLAQEYYNEQFF. The DNA for the CDR3 is TGTGCCAGCAGCTTGGCCCAGGAATACTACAATGAGCAGTTCTTC.

This clonotype was seen a single time. Its ends do not fully match the called genes, so a read error is possible. The chain employs TRBV7-8 and TRBJ2-7, with no clear D. Germline CDR1 and CDR2: SGHVS and FQNEAQ. The CDR3 spans 15 residues. The CDR3 reads CAGSLGQETSYEQYF. Written as DNA, the CDR3 is TGTGCCGGCAGCTTAGGGCAGGAAACATCCTACGAGCAGTACTTC.

The V gene is TRBV28, the J gene TRBJ2-5, with 10 bases lining up with TRBD1. V shed 6 bases and J 1 base; nucleotides not matched to a gene: 14. The length of the CDR3 is 18 residues. From germline, CDR1 is MDHEN and CDR2 SYDVKM. DNA for the CDR3: TGTGCCAGCAGCCAATTTCAAATCCGGGACAGGGGCCAAGAGACCCAGTACTTC. Translated, it gives CASSQFQIRDRGQETQYF. Combining the CDR3 with reference TRBV28 and TRBJ2-5 gives the whole variable domain DVKVTQSSRYLVKRTGEKVFLECVQDMDHENMFWYRQDPGLGLRLIYFSYDVKMKEKGDIPEGYSVSREKKERFSLILESASTNQTSMYLCASSQFQIRDRGQETQYFGPGTRLLVL.

This clonotype has only a few counts. The V and J genes are TRBV6-5 and TRBJ1-2; weak D call: TRBD1 (6 bases). Trimming pared 0 bases from V and 7 bases from J, leaving 15 bases between. Germline CDR1 reads MNHEY; CDR2 reads SVGAGI. The CDR3 is 15 amino acids. The CDR3 region is CASSYSGRGRGGYTF. The CDR3 bases are TGTGCCAGCAGTTACTCGGGCAGGGGAAGAGGTGGCTACACCTTC.

The chain is built from TRBV27 and TRBJ2-3; D may be TRBD1 or TRBD2 (6 bases each). Trimming took off 2 bases at V and 4 bases at J, with 13 bases between the two ends. The length of the CDR3 is 15 residues. Germline V gene data show CDR1 as MNHEY and CDR2 as SMNVEV (reference sequence). The DNA of the CDR3 is TGTGCCAGCAGTTTACGGGGGCTAGCCGCAGATACGCAGTATTTT. Protein product: CASSLRGLAADTQYF.

This clonotype was counted many times. The genes are TRBV7-9 and TRBJ2-7; D perhaps matches TRBD2 (5 bases). V was clipped by 2 bases and J by 7 bases, with 9 bases between them. This CDR3 region has 12 residues. From germline, CDR1 is SEHNR and CDR2 FQNEAQ (reference sequence). The CDR3 DNA sequence: TGTGCCAGCAGCTTATTCGGGGAAGAGCAGTACTTC. It specifies CASSLFGEEQYF.

This chain uses TRBV7-3 with TRBJ2-1; TRBD2 agrees at 8 bases. The CDR3 runs to 15 residues. Looked up from germline, CDR1 is SGHTA and CDR2 is FQGTGA. The V and J ends lost 5 bases and 6 bases, in that order; junction bases with no gene match: 9. The CDR3 DNA is TGTGCCAGCAGCCCAAGCGGGAGTGTGGTCAATGAGCAGTTCTTC. Translation gives CASSPSGSVVNEQFF.

V and J are TRBV5-1 and TRBJ2-1; D gene uncertain. Trimming shortened V by 4 bases and J by 8 bases, and 13 bases separated the two germline ends. The germline gives CDR1 SGHRS, CDR2 YFSETQ. The CDR3 spans 13 residues. The CDR3 DNA sequence: TGCGCCAGCAGCCCCGGACGCGTGGATGAGCAGTTCTTC. It encodes CASSPGRVDEQFF.

A note on this clonotype: At one end the junction does not follow the germline gene, possibly because of a read error. The chain has TRBV7-9 and TRBJ1-2; 8 bases match TRBD1. Germline assignment: CDR1 SEHNR and CDR2 FQNEAQ (reference sequence). The CDR3 has 14 residues. CDR3 sequence reads: CAGSQDRDFHGYTF. For the CDR3, the DNA is TGTGCCGGCAGTCAGGACAGGGATTTTCATGGCTACACCTTC.

The CDR3 reads CASSVDLADNNEQFF. The CDR3 DNA reads as TGTGCCAGCAGCGTAGACCTAGCAGATAACAATGAGCAGTTCTTC. J is TRBJ2-1 and V is TRBV9; a weak D match, TRBD2 (5 bases). Trimming pared 0 bases from V and 5 bases from J, leaving 12 bases between. The CDR3 consists of 15 residues. The germline V gene has CDR1 SGDLS and CDR2 YYNGEE.

The genes are TRBV20-1 and TRBJ1-2; no reliable D call. In germline, CDR1 is DFQATT, CDR2 SNEGSKA (reference sequence). The CDR3 is 11 residues long. With 3 bases removed from V and 2 bases from J, the gap between germline ends came to 4 bases. The CDR3 spells CSARDNYGYTF. CDR3 DNA sequence: TGCAGTGCTAGGGACAACTATGGCTACACCTTC.

V is TRBV15 and J is TRBJ2-7; D might be TRBD1 (5 bases). This CDR3 contains 16 residues. V was trimmed by 1 base and J by 0 bases, leaving 13 bases between them. Looked up from germline, CDR1 is LNHNV and CDR2 is YYDKDF (reference sequence). The CDR3 here is CATSRVQGPSSYEQYF. The CDR3 DNA reads TGTGCCACCAGCAGAGTCCAGGGCCCAAGCTCCTACGAGCAGTACTTC.

This clonotype has a handful of counts. V and J are TRBV29-1 and TRBJ1-1; 7 positions agree with TRBD1. Germline lookup yields CDR1 SQVTM and CDR2 ANQGSEA. Losses at the gene ends were 6 bases for V and 3 bases for J; bases not matched to a gene: 13. The CDR3 is 15 residues long. The CDR3 loop is CSVGTALRRDTEAFF. CDR3 bases: TGCAGCGTGGGGACAGCCCTGAGGAGGGACACTGAAGCTTTCTTT.

J is TRBJ2-7 and V is TRBV11-2; D not resolved. Germline-derived CDR1 and CDR2 are SGHAT and FQNNGV. The V gene lost 4 bases and the J gene lost 3 bases, with 10 bases spanning the gap. The CDR3 length is 13 residues. CDR3 DNA sequence: TGTGCCAGCAGCTCCCAAGTTCTCTACGAGCAGTACTTC. It is translated as CASSSQVLYEQYF. The full variable domain, rest sourced from reference TRBV11-2 and TRBJ2-7, is EAGVAQSPRYKIIEKRQSVAFWCNPISGHATLYWYQQILGQGPKLLIQFQNNGVVDDSQLPKDRFSAERLKGVDSTLKIQPAKLEDSAVYLCASSSQVLYEQYFGPGTRLTVT.

CDR3 protein: CSVDSGVRFGEGYTF. The CDR3 DNA follows: TGCAGCGTTGACAGCGGCGTCCGCTTCGGGGAGGGCTACACCTTC. This rearrangement joins TRBV29-1 to TRBJ1-2; D is unclear. The CDR3 is 15 residues long. The germline V and J ends were trimmed by 3 bases and 8 bases, with 22 bases remaining between them. CDR1 and CDR2 (germline): SQVTM, ANQGSEA. Looking up the rest from reference TRBV29-1 and TRBJ1-2 gives the full variable domain: SAVISQKPSRDICQRGTSLTIQCQVDSQVTMMFWYRQQPGQSLTLIATANQGSEATYESGFVIDKFPISRPNLTFSTLTVSNMSPEDSSIYLCSVDSGVRFGEGYTFGSGTRLTVV.

This clonotype was seen only a few times. V usage is TRBV12-3 or TRBV12-4 and J usage is TRBJ2-4; 10 bases match TRBD1. The junction had 12 bases not matched to a gene; V was cut back by 6 bases and J by 13 bases. The CDR3 has 14 residues. The CDR3 nucleotides read TGTGCCAGCAGGACAGGGGGCTTATCGAACCCGCAGTACTTC. Translated, it gives CASRTGGLSNPQYF.

The rearrangement joins TRBV24-1 to TRBJ2-3; no clear D gene. The CDR3 runs to 15 residues. Germline assignment: CDR1 KGHDR and CDR2 SFDVKD. V lost 5 bases and J 3 bases, leaving 14 bases between the germline ends. The CDR3 reads CATSVGQLRTDTQYF. CDR3 sequence (DNA): TGTGCCACCAGTGTCGGCCAACTAAGAACAGATACGCAGTATTTT.

Details on this clonotype: The junction departs from germline at one end; a sequencing error may be responsible. In nucleotides, the CDR3 is TGTGCCAGCAGCCTTGGACTAGCGGGAAACTCCTGCAATGAGCAGTTCTTC. Protein product: CASSLGLAGNSCNEQFF. This chain connects TRBV7-2 to TRBJ2-1; 12 bases map to TRBD2. CDR1 is SGHTA and CDR2 is FQGNSA in the germline V gene. This CDR3 has 17 residues.

The chain has TRBV5-8 and TRBJ2-1, with TRBD2 matching 11 bases. Germline trimming cut 0 bases from V and 2 bases from J; bases unmatched to any gene: 4. The CDR3 contains 17 residues. The germline V gene has CDR1 SGHTS and CDR2 YDEGEE. For the CDR3, the DNA is TGTGCCAGCAGCTTGGCGACTAGCGGGATAACCTACAATGAGCAGTTCTTC. Encoded protein: CASSLATSGITYNEQFF.

The chain uses TRBV13 and TRBJ2-1; maybe TRBD1 (5 bases). Germline V gene data show CDR1 as PRHDT and CDR2 as FYEKMQ (reference sequence). Trimming pared 5 bases from V and 8 bases from J, leaving 25 bases between. The CDR3 is 17 residues long. The CDR3 DNA reads TGTGCCAGCAGCCAAAGTTTCGGGCAGGGATTTTACGATGAGCAGTTCTTC. This gives the protein CASSQSFGQGFYDEQFF. The full variable domain, rest sourced from reference TRBV13 and TRBJ2-1, is AAGVIQSPRHLIKEKRETATLKCYPIPRHDTVYWYQQGPGQDPQFLISFYEKMQSDKGSIPDRFSAQQFSDYHSELNMSSLELGDSALYFCASSQSFGQGFYDEQFFGPGTRLTVL.

The chain carries TRBV4-3 and TRBJ1-2; the D gene is possibly TRBD1 (5 bases). Germline loops: CDR1 LGHNA, CDR2 YSLEER. CDR3 size: 18 residues. Trimming removed 0 bases from V and 3 bases from J, with 20 bases in between. CDR3 coding DNA: TGCGCCAGCAGCCAAGAAATTTTTAGTGAAGGGACGGACTATGGCTACACCTTC. Amino acids: CASSQEIFSEGTDYGYTF.

This clonotype was observed a few times. The chain uses TRBV12-3 or TRBV12-4 and TRBJ1-2; 7 bases fit TRBD1. This CDR3 contains 17 residues. J was trimmed by 0 bases and V by 2 bases; bases with no gene match: 9. Here the CDR3 DNA reads TGTGCCAGCAGTTTAAAAACAGGGGTCGCCGCTAACTATGGCTACACCTTC. This translates into CASSLKTGVAANYGYTF.

This clonotype has just one count. This sequence joins TRBV3-1 and TRBJ1-5; D is possibly TRBD1 (6 bases). This CDR3 comprises 15 residues. The germline gives CDR1 LGHDT, CDR2 YNNKEL (reference sequence). The V and J ends lost 7 bases and 0 bases respectively, with 13 bases between them. CDR3 nucleotides: TGTGCCAGCACACCGGGGGGGGCTAGCAATCAGCCCCAGCATTTT. This translates into CASTPGGASNQPQHF.

The chain combines TRBV27 with TRBJ2-1; 7 bases are a match to TRBD2. The V and J ends lost 5 bases and 4 bases, in that order; junction bases with no gene match: 14. CDR1 is MNHEY, CDR2 SMNVEV, per germline (reference sequence). The CDR3 consists of 17 residues. The CDR3 here is CASSIPGGSGLYNEQFF. The DNA for the CDR3 is TGTGCCAGCAGTATCCCGGGCGGTAGCGGGTTGTACAATGAGCAGTTCTTC.

The chain employs TRBV2 and TRBJ1-2; weak D call: TRBD1 (5 bases). The CDR3 is made up of 12 amino acids. Germline V gives CDR1 SNHLY, CDR2 FYNNEI. V shed 5 bases and J shed 6 bases, with 10 bases lying between them. Here the CDR3 reads CASSPGTDGYTF. The CDR3 region has the DNA TGTGCCAGCAGTCCCGGGACGGATGGCTACACCTTC.